A selection of T cell receptor beta chains follows, all from one sample in a study of CD4+ T cells in melanoma. Profiling relied on immunoSEQ multiplex PCR, and the TCRdb table lists in-frame clones only, not all of them. The repertoire consists of more than 13,000 clones, with over 80% occurring once and the leading ten covering roughly 6%. The sample was cells from a culture (not recorded whether cultured in vitro). The receptors come from a human donor with melanoma. The CDR3 runs from the conserved cysteine through the conserved F or W. The D gene is left open where the match is weak. Where a row states a size, it is once, few, many or the class of an expanded clone; other rows omit it.

. few TRBJ1-2 TRBV6-5 CASSSAANYGYTF TGTGCCAGCAGTTCGGCCGCTAACTATGGCTACACCTTC
. . TRBJ2-3 TRBV5-1 CASSDVSSTDTQYF TGCGCCAGCAGCGACGTTTCTAGCACAGATACGCAGTATTTT
TRBD1 . TRBJ2-7 TRBV7-3 CASSLNRAPDRGHEQYF TGTGCCAGCAGCTTAAACCGAGCCCCGGACAGGGGCCACGAGCAGTACTTC
. . TRBJ2-7 TRBV9 CASSPRQSSYEQYF TGTGCCAGCAGCCCCCGACAGTCTTCCTACGAGCAGTACTTC
. . TRBJ1-5 TRBV30 CAWSAQNQPQHF TGTGCCTGGAGTGCCCAAAATCAGCCCCAGCATTTT
TRBD1 . TRBJ2-2 TRBV5-1 CASSPRQGSNTGELFF TGCGCCAGCAGCCCGAGACAGGGTTCGAACACCGGGGAGCTGTTTTTT
TRBD1 . TRBJ2-7 TRBV29-1 CSVSSTGGFSEQYF TGCAGCGTCAGTTCGACAGGGGGCTTTTCCGAGCAGTACTTC
TRBD2 . TRBJ2-1 TRBV5-1 CASSSRGGDYNEQFF TGCGCCAGCAGCTCACGGGGGGGGGATTACAATGAGCAGTTCTTC
. . TRBJ1-2 TRBV4-1 CASSQDITYGYTF TGCGCCAGCAGCCAAGATATTACCTATGGCTACACCTTC
. . TRBJ1-5 TRBV6-6 CASSYGGAWQPQHF TGTGCCAGCAGTTACGGGGGGGCTTGGCAGCCCCAGCATTTT
. . TRBJ1-3 TRBV13 CASSLQASDTIYF TGTGCCAGCAGCTTACAGGCCTCGGACACCATATATTTT
. . TRBJ1-6 TRBV11-2 CASSLDQVERSPLHF TGTGCCAGCAGCTTAGATCAGGTAGAAAGGTCACCCCTCCACTTT
. . TRBJ2-7 TRBV2 CASSGQINYEQYF TGTGCCAGCAGTGGACAGATCAACTACGAGCAGTACTTC
TRBD2 . TRBJ2-3 TRBV9 CASSADAGVTDTQYF TGTGCCAGCAGCGCCGATGCGGGGGTTACAGATACGCAGTATTTT
. . TRBJ1-3 TRBV30 CAWSSERRNTIYF TGTGCCTGGAGTTCAGAACGGCGGAACACCATATATTTT
. . TRBJ1-1 TRBV6-5 CASSYPGREAFF TGTGCCAGCAGTTACCCCGGCAGAGAAGCTTTCTTT
. . TRBJ1-3 TRBV5-4 CASSDQGWLSGNTIYF TGTGCCAGCAGCGATCAGGGTTGGCTCTCTGGAAACACCATATATTTT
TRBD2 . TRBJ2-7 TRBV9 CASSVTSGVHEQYF TGTGCCAGCAGCGTCACTAGCGGGGTCCACGAGCAGTACTTC
. . TRBJ2-7 TRBV6-5 CASSPDRTRYEQYF TGTGCCAGCAGTCCCGACAGGACGAGATACGAGCAGTACTTC
. . TRBJ1-1 TRBV20-1 CSARENEAFF TGCAGTGCGAGGGAGAATGAAGCTTTCTTT
. . TRBJ1-6 TRBV7-9 CASSFGRGSYNSPLHF TGTGCCAGCAGCTTTGGGCGCGGCTCCTATAATTCACCCCTCCACTTT
. . TRBJ1-1 TRBV15 CATSRDTGWDTEAFF TGTGCCACCAGCAGAGACACAGGGTGGGACACTGAAGCTTTCTTT
. . TRBJ2-3 TRBV5-1 CASSFSTDTQYF TGCGCCAGCAGCTTTAGCACAGATACGCAGTATTTT
. once TRBJ2-7 TRBV25-1 CASTPASGEQYF TGTGCCAGCACGCCCGCCTCGGGCGAGCAGTACTTC
. . TRBJ1-4 TRBV2 CASKESATPGEKLFF TGTGCCAGCAAGGAGAGCGCGACACCTGGTGAAAAACTGTTTTTT
. . TRBJ2-7 TRBV18 CASSPRAPYEQYF TGTGCCAGCTCACCAAGGGCCCCCTACGAGCAGTACTTC